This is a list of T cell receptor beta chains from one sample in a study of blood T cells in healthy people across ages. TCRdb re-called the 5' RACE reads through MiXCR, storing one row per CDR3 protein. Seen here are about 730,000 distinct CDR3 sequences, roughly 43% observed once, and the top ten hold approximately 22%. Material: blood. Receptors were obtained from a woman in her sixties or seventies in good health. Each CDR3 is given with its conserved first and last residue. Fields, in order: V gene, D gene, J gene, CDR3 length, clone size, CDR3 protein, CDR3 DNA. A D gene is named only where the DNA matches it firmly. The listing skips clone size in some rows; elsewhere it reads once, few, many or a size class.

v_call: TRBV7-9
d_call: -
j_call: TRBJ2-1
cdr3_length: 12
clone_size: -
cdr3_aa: CASSLQENGQFF
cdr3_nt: TGTGCCAGCAGCTTACAAGAGAATGGGCAGTTCTTC

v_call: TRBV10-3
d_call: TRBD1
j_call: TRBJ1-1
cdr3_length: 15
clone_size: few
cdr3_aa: CAIRGTGNMNTEAFF
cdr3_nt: TGTGCCATCAGGGGGACAGGGAACATGAACACTGAAGCTTTCTTT

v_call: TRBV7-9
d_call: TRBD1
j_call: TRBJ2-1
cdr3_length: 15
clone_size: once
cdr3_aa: CASSGTGLAYNEQFF
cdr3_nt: TGTGCCAGCAGCGGGACAGGCCTAGCCTACAATGAGCAGTTCTTC

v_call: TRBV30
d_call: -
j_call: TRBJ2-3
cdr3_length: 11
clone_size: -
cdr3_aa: CAWSRGRTQYF
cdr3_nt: TGTGCCTGGAGTAGGGGTCGTACGCAGTATTTT

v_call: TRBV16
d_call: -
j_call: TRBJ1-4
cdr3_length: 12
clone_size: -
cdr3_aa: CASSRVSEKLFF
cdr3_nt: TGTGCCAGCAGCCGGGTTAGCGAAAAACTGTTTTTT

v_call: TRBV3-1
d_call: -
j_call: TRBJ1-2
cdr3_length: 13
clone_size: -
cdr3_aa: CASSQDTNYGYTF
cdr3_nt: TGTGCCAGCAGCCAGGACACGAACTATGGCTACACCTTC

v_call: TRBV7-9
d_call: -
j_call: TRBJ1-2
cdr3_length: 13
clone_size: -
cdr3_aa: CASSATANYGYTF
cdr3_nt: TGTGCCAGCAGCGCGACAGCTAACTATGGCTACACCTTC

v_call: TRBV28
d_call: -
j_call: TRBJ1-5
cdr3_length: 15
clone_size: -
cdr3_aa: CASSSKQGRNQPQHF
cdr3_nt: TGTGCCAGCAGCTCGAAACAGGGACGCAATCAGCCCCAGCATTTT

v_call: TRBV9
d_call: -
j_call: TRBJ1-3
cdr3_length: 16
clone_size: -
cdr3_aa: CASSVYPQAGGNTIYF
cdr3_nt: TGTGCCAGCAGCGTATACCCACAGGCCGGTGGAAACACCATATATTTT

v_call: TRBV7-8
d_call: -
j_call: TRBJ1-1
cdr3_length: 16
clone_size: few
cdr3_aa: CASSLAFGVANTEAFF
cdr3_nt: TGTGCCAGCAGCTTAGCGTTCGGGGTGGCGAACACTGAAGCTTTCTTT

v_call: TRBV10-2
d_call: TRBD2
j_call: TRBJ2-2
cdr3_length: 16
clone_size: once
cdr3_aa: CASSGLAGAGTGELFF
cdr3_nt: TGCGCCAGCAGCGGACTAGCGGGAGCAGGGACCGGGGAGCTGTTTTTT

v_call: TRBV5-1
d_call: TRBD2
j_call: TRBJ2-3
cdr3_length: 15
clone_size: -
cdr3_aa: CASSLSGRYTDTQYF
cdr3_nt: TGCGCCAGCAGTCTCAGCGGGAGATACACAGATACGCAGTATTTT

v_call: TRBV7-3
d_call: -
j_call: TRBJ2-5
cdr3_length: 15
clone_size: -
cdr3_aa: CASSKGSAGRETQYF
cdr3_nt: TGTGCCAGCAGCAAAGGGTCGGCGGGGAGGGAGACCCAGTACTTC

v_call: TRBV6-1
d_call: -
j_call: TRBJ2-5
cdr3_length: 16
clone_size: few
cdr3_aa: CASSEVVGQNYNEQYF
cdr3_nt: TGTGCCAGCAGTGAGGTAGTTGGACAGAACTACAATGAGCAGTACTTC

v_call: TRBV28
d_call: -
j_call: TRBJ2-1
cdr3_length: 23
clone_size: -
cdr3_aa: CASSLAGSWRRAGDPPSYNEQFF
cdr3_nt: TGTGCCAGCAGTTTAGCGGGCAGCTGGAGGCGGGCAGGGGACCCACCCTCCTACAATGAGCAGTTCTTC

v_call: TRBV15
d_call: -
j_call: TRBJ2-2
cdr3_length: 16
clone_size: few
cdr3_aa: CATNPAESVDTGELFF
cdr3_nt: TGTGCCACTAACCCAGCGGAGTCTGTTGACACCGGGGAGCTGTTTTTT

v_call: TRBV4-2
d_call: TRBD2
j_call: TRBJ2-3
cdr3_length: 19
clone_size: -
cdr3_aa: CASSQEGGTSGRNTDTQYF
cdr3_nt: TGTGCCAGCAGCCAAGAGGGGGGGACTAGCGGGAGAAACACAGATACGCAGTATTTT

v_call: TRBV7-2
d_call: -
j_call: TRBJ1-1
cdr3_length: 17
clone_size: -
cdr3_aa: CASSPPGSGMRSPEAFF
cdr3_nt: TGTGCCAGCAGCCCCCCAGGTTCGGGCATGAGGAGCCCTGAAGCTTTCTTT

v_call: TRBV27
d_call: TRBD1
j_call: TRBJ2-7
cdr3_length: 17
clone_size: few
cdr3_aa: CASSSPGQWGSLYEQYF
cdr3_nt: TGTGCCAGCAGTTCGCCGGGACAGTGGGGCAGTCTCTACGAGCAGTACTTC

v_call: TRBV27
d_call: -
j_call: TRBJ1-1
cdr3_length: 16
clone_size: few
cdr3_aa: CASSLIGRGGNTEAFF
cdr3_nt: TGTGCCAGCAGTTTAATTGGCAGGGGTGGAAACACTGAAGCTTTCTTT

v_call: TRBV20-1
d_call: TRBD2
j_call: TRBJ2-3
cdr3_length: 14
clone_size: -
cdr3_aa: CSARLAGDTDTQYF
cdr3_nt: TGCAGTGCGCGACTAGCGGGAGACACAGATACGCAGTATTTT

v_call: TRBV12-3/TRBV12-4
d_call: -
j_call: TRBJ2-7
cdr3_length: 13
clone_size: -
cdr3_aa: CASSQTTAYEQYF
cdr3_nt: TGTGCCAGCAGTCAGACTACGGCCTACGAGCAGTACTTC

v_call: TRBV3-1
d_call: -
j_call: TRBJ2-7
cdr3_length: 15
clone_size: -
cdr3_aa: CASSPLEGIFYEQYF
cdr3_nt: TGTGCCAGCAGCCCCCTGGAGGGCATCTTCTACGAGCAGTACTTC

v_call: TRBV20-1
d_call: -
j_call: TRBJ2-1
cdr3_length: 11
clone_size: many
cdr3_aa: CSATLGNEQFF
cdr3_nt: TGCAGTGCTACCTTGGGGAATGAGCAGTTCTTC

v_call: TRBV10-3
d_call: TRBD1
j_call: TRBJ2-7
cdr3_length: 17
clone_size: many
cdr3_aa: CAISEGLPGQGLYEQYF
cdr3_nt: TGTGCCATCAGCGAAGGGCTCCCGGGACAGGGACTTTACGAGCAGTACTTC

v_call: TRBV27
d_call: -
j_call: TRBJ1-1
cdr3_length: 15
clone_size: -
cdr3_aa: CASSYQMDNRARAFF
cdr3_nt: TGTGCCAGCAGTTATCAAATGGACAACCGCGCGAGGGCTTTCTTT

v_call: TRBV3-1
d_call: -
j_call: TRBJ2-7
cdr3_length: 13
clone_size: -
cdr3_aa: CASSQGYAGTQYF
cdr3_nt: TGTGCCAGCAGCCAAGGATACGCGGGCACCCAGTACTTC

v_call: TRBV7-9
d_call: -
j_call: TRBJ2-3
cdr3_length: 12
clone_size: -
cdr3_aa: CASTGLVGTQYF
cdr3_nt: TGTGCCAGCACCGGACTGGTCGGTACGCAGTATTTT

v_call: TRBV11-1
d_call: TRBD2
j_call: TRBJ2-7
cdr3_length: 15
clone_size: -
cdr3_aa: CASSTGTRIIDEQYF
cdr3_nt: TGTGCCAGCAGCACCGGGACTAGGATAATCGACGAGCAGTACTTC

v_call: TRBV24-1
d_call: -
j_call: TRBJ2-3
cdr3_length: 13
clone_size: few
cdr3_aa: CATSDLYTDTQYF
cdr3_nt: TGTGCCACCAGTGACTTATACACAGATACGCAGTATTTT

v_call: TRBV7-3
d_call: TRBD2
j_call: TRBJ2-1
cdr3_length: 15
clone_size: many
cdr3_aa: CASSRTGGSYNEQFF
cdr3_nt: TGTGCCAGCAGCAGGACGGGGGGCTCCTACAATGAGCAGTTCTTC

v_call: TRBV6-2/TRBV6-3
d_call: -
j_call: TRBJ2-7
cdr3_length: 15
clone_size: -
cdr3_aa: CASSEEGKASYEQYF
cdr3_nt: TGTGCCAGCAGTGAGGAGGGTAAAGCCTCCTACGAGCAGTACTTC

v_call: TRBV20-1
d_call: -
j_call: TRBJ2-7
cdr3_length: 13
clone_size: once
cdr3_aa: CSPDVLSTHEQYF
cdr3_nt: TGCAGCCCGGATGTCCTCTCCACACACGAGCAGTACTTC

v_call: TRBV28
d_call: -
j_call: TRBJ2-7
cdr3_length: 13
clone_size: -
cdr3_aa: CASSGAPLYEQYF
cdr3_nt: TGTGCCAGTTCAGGTGCTCCCCTCTACGAGCAGTACTTC

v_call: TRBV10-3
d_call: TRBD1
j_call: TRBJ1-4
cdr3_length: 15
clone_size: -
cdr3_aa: CAISESWDSNEKLFF
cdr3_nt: TGTGCCATCAGTGAGTCCTGGGACAGTAATGAAAAACTGTTTTTT